This is a list of T cell receptor beta chains from one sample in a study of T cell repertoires in cytomegalovirus infection. TCRdb redid the calling of the reads with MiXCR, one entry per CDR3 protein. Of over 450,000 distinct CDR3 sequences in the sample, around 11% were seen once. Sequenced input: PBMCs. All receptors derive from a human donor in good health (CMV status not recorded). Some clones in this sample may be carry-over from other donors' samples. The CDR3 runs from the conserved cysteine through the conserved F or W. Each record gives: J gene, V gene, clone size, D gene, CDR3 DNA, CDR3 protein. D genes are given only for firm matches. Clone size is given for some rows only: seen once, a few or many times, or a class if the clone is expanded.

TRBJ1-3	TRBV7-8	many	-	TGTGCCAGCAGCTTATCAGGGGCTGGAAACACCATATATTTT	CASSLSGAGNTIYF
TRBJ1-5	TRBV5-6	-	-	TGTGCCAGCAGCGCACAGGGAATCGGGAATCAGCCCCAGCATTTT	CASSAQGIGNQPQHF
TRBJ2-5	TRBV24-1	-	-	TGTGCCACCAGTGTCCTAGCTATACAAGAGACCCAGTACTTC	CATSVLAIQETQYF
TRBJ2-5	TRBV5-1	-	TRBD2	TGCGCCAGCGAGGGACTAGAAGAGACCCAGTACTTC	CASEGLEETQYF
TRBJ2-5	TRBV9	few	TRBD1	TGTGCCAGCAGCGTAGGACGACAGGGGATCTTAGAGACCCAGTACTTC	CASSVGRQGILETQYF
TRBJ1-4	TRBV10-3	-	-	TGTGCCATCAGTGAATGGAGGGGTGATGAAAAACTGTTTTTT	CAISEWRGDEKLFF
TRBJ2-1	TRBV11-2	many	-	TGTGCCAGCACCTTCCCCCAGCCTACGCTATTCTTC	CASTFPQPTLFF
TRBJ2-7	TRBV11-2	few	-	TGTGCCAGCAGTCCAGGGGGGCCCTACGAGCAGTACTTC	CASSPGGPYEQYF
TRBJ1-1	TRBV10-3	many	TRBD1	TGTGCCATCAGCCAAGACAGGGAAACTGAAGCTTTCTTT	CAISQDRETEAFF
TRBJ2-5	TRBV28	many	TRBD2	TGTGCCAGCAGTTTAGTCGGGTATCGGGAGGGCCAAGAGACCCAGTACTTC	CASSLVGYREGQETQYF
TRBJ2-4	TRBV5-1	-	-	TGCGCCAGCAAGGTAACCGGGCTCCTTGCCAAAAACATTCAGTACTTC	CASKVTGLLAKNIQYF
TRBJ2-3	TRBV6-1	many	-	TGTGCCAGCACCCATAGAGGGAGCTCAGATACGCAGTATTTT	CASTHRGSSDTQYF
TRBJ1-1	TRBV18	many	-	TGTGCCAGCTCACCAAGCAATGAGGGCACTGAAGCTTTCTTT	CASSPSNEGTEAFF
TRBJ2-3	TRBV7-2	many	-	TGTGCCAGCAGCTTAAGAGTCCTGGGACCAACAACAGATACGCAGTATTTT	CASSLRVLGPTTDTQYF
TRBJ1-1	TRBV6-5	-	-	TGTGCCAGCAGTTACTCAGAGGCCATGAACACTGAAGCTTTCTTT	CASSYSEAMNTEAFF
TRBJ2-3	TRBV5-1	many	TRBD2	TGCGCCAGCAGGGAGCGGGAGGGCCAGGATACGCAGTATTTT	CASREREGQDTQYF